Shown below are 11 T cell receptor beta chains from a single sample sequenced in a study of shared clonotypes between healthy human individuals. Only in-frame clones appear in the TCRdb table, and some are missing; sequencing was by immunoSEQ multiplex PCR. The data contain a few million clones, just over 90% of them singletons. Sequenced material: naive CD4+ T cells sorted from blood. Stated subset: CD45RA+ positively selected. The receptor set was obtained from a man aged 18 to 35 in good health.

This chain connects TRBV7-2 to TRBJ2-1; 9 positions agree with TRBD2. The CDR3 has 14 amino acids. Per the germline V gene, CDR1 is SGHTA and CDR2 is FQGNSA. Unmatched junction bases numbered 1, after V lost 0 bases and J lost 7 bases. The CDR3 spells CASSLARGGNEQFF. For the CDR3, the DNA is TGTGCCAGCAGCTTAGCGCGGGGGGGAAATGAGCAGTTCTTC.

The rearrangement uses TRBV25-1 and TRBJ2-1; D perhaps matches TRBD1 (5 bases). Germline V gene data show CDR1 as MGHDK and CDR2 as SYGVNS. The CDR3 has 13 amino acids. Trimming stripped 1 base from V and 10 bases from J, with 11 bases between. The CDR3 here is CASSEWGKGEQFF. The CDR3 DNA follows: TGTGCCAGCAGTGAATGGGGTAAGGGGGAGCAGTTCTTC.

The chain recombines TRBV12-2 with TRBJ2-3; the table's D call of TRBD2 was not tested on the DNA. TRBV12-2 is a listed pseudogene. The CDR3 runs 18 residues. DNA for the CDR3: TGTGCAAGTCGCTTAGGGTCAGGACTAGCGGGAGACCCAGATACGCAGTATTTT. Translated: CASRLGSGLAGDPDTQYF.

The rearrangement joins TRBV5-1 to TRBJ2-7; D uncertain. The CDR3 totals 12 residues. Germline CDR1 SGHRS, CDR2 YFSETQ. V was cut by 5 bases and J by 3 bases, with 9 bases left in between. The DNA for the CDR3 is TGCGCCAGCAGGATTGGGGACTACGAGCAGTACTTC. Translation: CASRIGDYEQYF.

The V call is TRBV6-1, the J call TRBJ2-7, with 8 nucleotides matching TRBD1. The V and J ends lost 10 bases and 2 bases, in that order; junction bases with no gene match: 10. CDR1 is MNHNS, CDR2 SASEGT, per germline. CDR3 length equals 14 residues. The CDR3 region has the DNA TGTGCCACCTCTTCAGGGGGCCTTCCCTACGAGCAGTACTTC. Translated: CATSSGGLPYEQYF.

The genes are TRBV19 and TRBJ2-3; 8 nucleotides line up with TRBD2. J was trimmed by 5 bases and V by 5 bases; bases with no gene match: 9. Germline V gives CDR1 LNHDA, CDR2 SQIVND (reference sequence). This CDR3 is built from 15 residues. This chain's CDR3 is CASSSKAGAGDTQYF. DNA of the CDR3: TGTGCCAGTAGTTCAAAAGCGGGAGCTGGAGATACGCAGTATTTT.

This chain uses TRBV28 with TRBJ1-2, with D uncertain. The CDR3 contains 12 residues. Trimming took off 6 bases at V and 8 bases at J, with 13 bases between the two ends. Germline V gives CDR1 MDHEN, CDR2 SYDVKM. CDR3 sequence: CASRNRNGGYTF. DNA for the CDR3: TGTGCCAGCAGGAACCGCAACGGGGGCTACACCTTC.

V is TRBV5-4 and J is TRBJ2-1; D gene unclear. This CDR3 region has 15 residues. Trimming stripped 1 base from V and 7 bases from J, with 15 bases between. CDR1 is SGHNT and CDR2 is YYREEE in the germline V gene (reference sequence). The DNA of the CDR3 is TGTGCCAGCAGCTTGAATTCGGGTCAGGTGAATGAGCAGTTCTTC. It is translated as CASSLNSGQVNEQFF.

CDR3: CAISGDVDTQYF. The CDR3 coding sequence is TGTGCCATCAGTGGGGATGTAGATACGCAGTATTTT. The chain recombines TRBV10-3 with TRBJ2-3; no clear D gene. The CDR3 totals 12 residues. Trimming removed 4 bases from V and 5 bases from J, with 7 bases in between. The germline V gene encodes CDR1 ENHRY and CDR2 SYGVKD.

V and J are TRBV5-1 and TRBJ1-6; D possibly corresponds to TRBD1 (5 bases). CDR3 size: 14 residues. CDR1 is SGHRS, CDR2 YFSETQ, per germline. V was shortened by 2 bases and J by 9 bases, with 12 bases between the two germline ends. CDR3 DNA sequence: TGCGCCAGCAGCTTAGACAGTCTAGGTTCACCCCTCCACTTT. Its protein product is CASSLDSLGSPLHF.

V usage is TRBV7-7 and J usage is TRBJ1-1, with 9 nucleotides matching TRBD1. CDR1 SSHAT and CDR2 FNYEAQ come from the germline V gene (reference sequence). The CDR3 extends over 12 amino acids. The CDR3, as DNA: TGTGCTCGGTTGCGACAGGGGGAATCCGCTTTCTTT. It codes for CARLRQGESAFF. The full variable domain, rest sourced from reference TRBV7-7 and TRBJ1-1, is GAGVSQSPRYKVTKRGQDVTLRCDPISSHATLYWYQQALGQGPEFLTYFNYEAQPDKSGLPSDRFSAERPEGSISTLTIQRTEQRDSAMYRCARLRQGESAFFGQGTRLTVV.